This T cell receptor beta chain was profiled in a study of molecular identifiers for immune sequencing clone quantification (dated by TCRdb to between 2017 and 2018). About the study as a whole: In a replicate experiment, RNA from roughly 21,000 or 96,000 naive CD8 T cells was split into five aliquots, four of which were sequenced. CD8 T cells were used in a methods study to benchmark molecular-identifier clustering-based TCR repertoire sequencing (MIDCIRS) and TCR RNA copy counting.

This clonotype came up a few times. It lacks a known antigen. A much larger clone differs from this one at a single base, so this may be a read error. The CDR3 runs 14 residues from the cysteine to the phenylalanine. Only the CDR3 DNA stays, 42 bases, in frame from base 1. From a lookup of the germline V gene, CDR1 and CDR2 are KGHDR and SFDVKD. What the work shows at the level of the full study, not this receptor alone: Approximately 2.7 recovered TCR RNA copies per cell were obtained by modeling, versus approximately 9 by digital PCR, implying a capture efficiency of approximately 27%. The naive libraries included spiked-in Jurkat TCR RNA (around nine copies' worth), and this Jurkat TCR RNA is not part of the donor repertoire. Spiked-in Jurkat TCR RNA equal to a single cell's worth was reported to be detectable even within 1,100,000 naive CD8 T cells. Highly expanded clone sizes could be underestimated if identical TCR molecules share a barcode. When barcode sub-clustering was left out, chimeric consensus sequences inflated TCR diversity, with chimeras reaching as high as 47%. In CMV-specific effector cells, clones with more than 20 RNA copies accounted for over 99% of molecules, whereas in naive cells such clones accounted for under 1%.

Libraries of naive CD8 T cells were built from anywhere between roughly 20,000 and 1,100,000 sorted cells, with 10%, 30% or 50% of the purified RNA used. Naive CD8 T cells were FACS-sorted as CD8+CD4-CCR7+CD45RA+ on a BD FACSAria II into RLT Plus buffer. To test detection sensitivity, Jurkat RNA equal to over nine TCR copies was added to samples of roughly 17,000-1,100,000 naive CD8 T cells. Enrichment of CD8 T cells was done with RosetteSep CD8+ T Cell Enrichment Cocktail plus Ficoll-Paque, and ACK red cell lysis came afterward. Library generation was performed with PCR. The sequencer listed for this sample is NextSeq 500. Bulk TCR libraries were prepared as previously described, using TCR primers listed in Table S5. Purification of total RNA was performed with the Qiagen AllPrep DNA/RNA kit. Before analysis, reads from multiple sequencing runs of one library were combined. In the source study's methods: Reads were retained only if an exact TCR constant sequence was present, and the retained reads were trimmed to 150 nt and grouped according to their 12-nt molecular barcodes. Reads inside each barcode group were sub-clustered using a 15% Levenshtein threshold, and a quality-weighted consensus sequence was constructed for each RNA molecule. Non-functional sequences were excluded, and lower-count sequences lying one edit away from another sequence were also excluded. Barcode sub-clusters with fewer than 20% of the maximum read count were removed, based on fitting two negative binomial distributions. TCRdb reprocessed the public reads (quality trimming at Q25 with fastp, clone calling with MiXCR) and kept in-frame beta chains. CDR3 protein duplicates are merged, each entry listing the most common genes and DNA. The V and J calls, along with clone size, are taken from TCRdb and not from the paper's own processing. This sample comprises over 300,000 distinct CDR3 sequences, about a quarter of them detected only once. Jointly, the top ten make up about 0.73% of the sample.

This chain is built from TRBV24-1 and TRBJ1-5; the D gene remains uncertain. This clonotype was sampled from a human donor in good health. Some libraries in this study had Jurkat cell RNA spiked in. Sequenced input: naive CD8+ T cells from blood, with Jurkat cell RNA spiked in. The cell subset or site label, as the study defines it: FACS-sorted CD8+CD4-CCR7+CD45RA+ naive T cells. For the CDR3, the sequence is CAASDSQWAQPQHF. The sequence in DNA is TGTGCCGCCAGTGATTCCCAATGGGCTCAGCCCCAGCATTTT.